These T cell receptor beta chains were read from a single sample in a study of PD-1 blockade in classical Hodgkin lymphoma. TCRdb's copy holds only in-frame clones and misses some; the assay was immunoSEQ multiplex PCR. The profile shows 45,000 to 55,000 clones, 81% of them singletons. Source: peripheral blood mononuclear cells (PBMCs), taken at baseline. The source is a human donor with classical Hodgkin lymphoma. Each CDR3 is given with its conserved first and last residue.

cdr3_aa cdr3_length j_call v_call
CSVDDSRSYEQYF 13 TRBJ2-7 TRBV29-1
CASSLDPGGYTEAFF 15 TRBJ1-1 TRBV11-3
CASRPSKGWNEQFF 14 TRBJ2-1 TRBV27
CASSPWDGGGETQYF 15 TRBJ2-5 TRBV7-7
CASSSWGTDTQYF 13 TRBJ2-3 TRBV9
CASSTGRNPADAFF 14 TRBJ1-1 TRBV6-5
CAWSVRTGPGNTIYF 15 TRBJ1-3 TRBV30
CASSLVSGKATEAFF 15 TRBJ1-1 TRBV5-6
CASSLGTSGYNEQFF 15 TRBJ2-1 TRBV11-3
CASLAGGADTQYF 13 TRBJ2-3 TRBV19
CASSQRGRGEGANYGYTF 18 TRBJ1-2 TRBV4-1
CASSIPPAGTGNQPQHF 17 TRBJ1-5 TRBV19
CASSLNSMNTEAFF 14 TRBJ1-1 TRBV7-9
CASELSETDTQYF 13 TRBJ2-3 TRBV11-2
CASSVRGGEAFF 12 TRBJ1-1 TRBV27
CASSIDRGTYTF 12 TRBJ1-2 TRBV19
CASSVLRGGAGEQYF 15 TRBJ2-7 TRBV6-1
CASSLEVGRLSYGYTF 16 TRBJ1-2 TRBV5-4
CASSQDHISGNTIYF 15 TRBJ1-3 TRBV4-3
CASSKGANYGYTF 13 TRBJ1-2 TRBV19
CASSTRRAGQIMDTQYF 17 TRBJ2-3 TRBV19
CASSGGDGYTF 11 TRBJ1-2 TRBV18
CASTRQVGTEAFF 13 TRBJ1-1 TRBV2
CASSRRGRAYNEQFF 15 TRBJ2-1 TRBV6-5
CASSLGGRDQPQHF 14 TRBJ1-5 TRBV2
CSVEAQTLATEAFF 14 TRBJ1-1 TRBV29-1
CASSLRSSYNEQFF 14 TRBJ2-1 TRBV13
CASSNGGTRGNTEAFF 16 TRBJ1-1 TRBV11-3
CASSFGGTSSYEQYF 15 TRBJ2-7 TRBV5-4
CASSLHSGQETQYF 14 TRBJ2-5 TRBV7-9
CASSYAQGPKNIQYF 15 TRBJ2-4 TRBV6-5
CASIHGGQRLEQYF 14 TRBJ2-7 TRBV6-5
CASWDRGHGGGTEAFF 16 TRBJ1-1 TRBV27
CAIRGQAYTGELFF 14 TRBJ2-2 TRBV10-3
CASSVPGPQTTTDTQYF 17 TRBJ2-3 TRBV7-9
CASSQVIAENNEQFF 15 TRBJ2-1 TRBV4-3
CSVITAYEQYF 11 TRBJ2-7 TRBV29-1
CASSPTLNTEAFF 13 TRBJ1-1 TRBV6-5
CSVEDRFGQPQHF 13 TRBJ1-5 TRBV29-1
CASSLGTSGSGETQYF 16 TRBJ2-5 TRBV7-7
CASRFVGRNSNQPQHF 16 TRBJ1-5 TRBV19
CASSQLAVQETQYF 14 TRBJ2-5 TRBV14
CASSLRTGSYEQYF 14 TRBJ2-7 TRBV27
CAWSRPDTQYF 11 TRBJ2-3 TRBV30
CASSQEATVSYGYTF 15 TRBJ1-2 TRBV14